Detailed here is one TCR beta chain. Ten or more counts support this clonotype. Its antigen target is currently unknown. No base quality information exists; no much larger clone differs at one position. The time point label on this specimen signifies: newly diagnosed GD, antithyroid drugs for less than 3 months. For both TCR sequencing and RNA sequencing, RNA was extracted from PBMCs in TRIzol. The diagnosis of Graves' disease was made according to American Thyroid Association guidelines. Patients were recruited from an endocrinology department in Xi'an, China. Each patient gave approximately 9 milliliters of peripheral blood, collected in an EDTA anticoagulant tube. Ficoll Paque Plus density gradient separation was used to isolate PBMCs, and no further T cell sorting was done. An Agilent 2100 Bioanalyzer and agarose gel were used to assess RNA quality, and a NanoDrop 2000 was used to measure RNA concentration.

This specimen belongs to a study of regulatory T cells in long-lasting Graves disease (dated by TCRdb to about 2021). For context, the study as a whole: Antithyroid drugs had been taken for less than 3 months by newly diagnosed Graves' disease patients. This study used TCR sequencing and RNA sequencing of peripheral blood to compare persistent Graves' disease patients against newly diagnosed Graves' disease patients. The study took place in China and was registered as a clinical trial. A total of about 33 samples were covered by TCR sequencing, comprising approximately 13 persistent and about 20 newly diagnosed Graves' disease patients. The investigation overall reported the following: Sequencing and analysis were limited to the TCR beta chain. Persistent Graves' disease patients showed lower TCR Shannon entropy and fewer highly expanded clones than newly diagnosed patients, suggesting clonal expansion. More public clonotypes were shared among persistent patients (under 3,000) than among newly diagnosed patients (966). The study examined only peripheral blood because the primary lesion, thyroid tissue, could not be accessed. As a limitation, the authors acknowledged that the small sample size may reduce accuracy. Persistent disease showed preferential use of TRBV28, TRBJ1-2 and TRBJ2-5, whereas newly diagnosed disease favored TRBV20-1 and TRBJ2-1.

The library was prepared using multiplex PCR. Sequencing used an Illumina HiSeq 4000. TCR beta libraries were built with iRepertoire HTBI primers and Arm-PCR amplification of CDR3 regions. Gel purification was performed on PCR products prior to sequencing. The study's processing was this. A total of roughly 58 TRBV and under 15 TRBJ segments were identified across samples and were used for gene usage analysis of CDR3 amino acid clonotypes. Filtered high-quality paired reads were merged into contigs using COPE and FqMerger. BLAST was used to align contigs to IMGT TRBV, TRBD and TRBJ reference genes, and CDR3 was defined according to IMGT. Clonotypes above 0.1% frequency were classified as highly expanded clones. Shannon entropy served as the measure of repertoire diversity, while the Gini coefficient captured V-J evenness. A clonotype found in more than one individual was treated as public. TCRdb reworked the public reads: Q25 trimming with fastp, MiXCR clone assembly, productive beta chains retained. All rows with the same CDR3 protein become a single entry with the most common DNA and genes. TCRdb, not the original authors, processed these V and J calls. This sample has approximately 390,000 distinct CDR3 sequences in its table, and about a sixth of those were observed once. The ten largest make up around 20% of the sample.

Clipping removes 5 bases from V and 0 bases from J, with 5 as the unmatched junction base count. CDR1 MNHEY and CDR2 SMNVEV were looked up in the germline V gene (reference sequence). Counted from cysteine to phenylalanine, this CDR3 has 15 amino acids. The read is trimmed to its CDR3 DNA, 45 bases read in frame from base 1. This sample was shared with a second study, whose subject was T cells in Graves' hyperthyroidism and ophthalmopathy. The second study also describes: Stable Graves' hyperthyroidism was defined as the absence of progression to ophthalmopathy over 18 months of follow-up. Hyperthyroidism patients were newly diagnosed, had a disease duration of under 2 months, and were aged 18 to 65 years. Patients with uncontrolled infections, other autoimmune diseases, pregnancy or lactation were excluded. Diagnoses were based on clinical symptoms, serum thyroxine and TRAb, thyroid ultrasound and orbital computed tomography. A first-round RT-PCR of the TCR CDR3 used the HTBI primer set with the Qiagen OneStep RT-PCR kit. Most expanded thyroid clonotypes (frequency above 0.001) were also detected in blood, suggesting blood repertoires may reflect thyroid immune responses. In cross-validation, a model built on a 13 V-J signature told ophthalmopathy apart from stable hyperthyroidism with approximately 90% sensitivity and approximately 81% specificity, and in testing the same model reached 80%/75%. In validation, the model predicted progression to ophthalmopathy with approximately 69% sensitivity and approximately 78% specificity, a median of approximately 6.5 months before onset. To identify TCR V-J signatures that set the groups apart, the researchers used a discovery cohort of about a hundred patients, made up of some 41 with Graves' ophthalmopathy and 57 with stable Graves' hyperthyroidism. Prospective prediction of ophthalmopathy was tested in an independent validation cohort consisting of about 19 hyperthyroidism patients and about 17 patients who later progressed to ophthalmopathy. The roughly 90 discovery patients were divided at random into training and test sets in a 7:3 ratio. In addition, the study compared T-cell repertoires in thyroid tissue and in blood from 6 or 7 Graves' hyperthyroidism patients. After sampling, hyperthyroidism patients received methimazole starting at 30 mg daily, and ophthalmopathy patients received high-dose intravenous methylprednisolone. Libraries were constructed in a second round of multiplex PCR, after which size selection and purification were performed. The libraries were sequenced on an Illumina HiSeq2000 using paired-end 100 bp reads. SOAPnuke was used to process the raw data, throwing out any read that contained adapters or uncalled bases, had a mean Phred below 15, or lacked an exact constant-primer or identifier match. COPE v1.2.5 was used to merge the high-quality paired reads, and each unique nucleotide sequence was defined as a clonotype. MiTCR v1.1 was used to align clonotypes to the IMGT TRBV, TRBD and TRBJ reference segments. The analysis was restricted to V-J combinations with a frequency above 0.0001, which together covered about 99% of the repertoires. A TCS score was defined as the ratio of F50 (clonal expansion) to E x V (chaos), with BLOSUM62-based TCRdist applied between CDR3 peptides within each V-J. Welch's t-statistics and random forest reduced 514 V-J features to about 13, which were used in a naive Bayes classifier (R e1071). Sample size was not statistically predetermined, and investigators were not blinded to group allocation. According to the paper, TCR Vbeta CDR3 sequencing was carried out on over 130 peripheral blood samples, which came from fewer than 50 ophthalmopathy, around 75 hyperthyroidism and some 17 progressor patients.

The sequencing used peripheral blood mononuclear cells (PBMCs), collected at new diagnosis, from a patient treated with antithyroid drugs. The chain links TRBV27 with TRBJ2-7; 9 bases in the middle match TRBD1. The origin of this receptor is a woman younger than 35 with Graves disease. Donor details come from another sample of the same person, matched by shared clones. The DNA sequence is TGTGCCAGCAGTCGGAGGGACAGGGACTCCTACGAGCAGTACTTC. Its coded protein is CASSRRDRDSYEQYF.